A few counts support the clone carrying this TCR beta chain. This sample stems from a study of blood T cells in healthy people across ages. Study-wide background: Per every two T cells, about one barcoded beta molecule was captured by template switching.

The sample providers were healthy Caucasian people from Russia, aged about 6 to 95. Alongside a J-beta primer mix, a sample-barcoded 5' primer served in a second PCR lasting roughly 7 to 11 cycles. A template-switch adaptor with 12 random nucleotides tagged each cDNA molecule. TCRdb passed the 5' RACE reads through MiXCR, listing each CDR3 protein once. The profile shows about 1.4 million distinct CDR3 sequences, around 55% of them singletons. Germline V CDR1 and CDR2: SQVTM, ANQGSEA. The CDR3 has 14 amino acids. Trimming removed 0 bases from V and 3 bases from J; junction bases left unmatched: 2. This chain uses TRBV29-1 with TRBJ1-2, with 9 bases identical to TRBD1. This clonotype was sampled from a man younger than 30 in good health. Sequenced: blood. CDR3 amino acids: CSVEEGQGDYGYTF. The CDR3 DNA reads as TGCAGCGTTGAAGAGGGACAGGGAGACTATGGCTACACCTTC.